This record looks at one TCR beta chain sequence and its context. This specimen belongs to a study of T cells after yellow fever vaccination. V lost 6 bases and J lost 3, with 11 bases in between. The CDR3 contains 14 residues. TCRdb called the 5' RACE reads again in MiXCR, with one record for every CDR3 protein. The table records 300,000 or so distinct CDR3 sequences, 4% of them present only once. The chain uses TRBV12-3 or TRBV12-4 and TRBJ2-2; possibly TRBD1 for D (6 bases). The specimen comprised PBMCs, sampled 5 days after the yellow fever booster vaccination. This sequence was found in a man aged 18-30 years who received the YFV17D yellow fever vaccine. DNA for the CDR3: TGTGCCAGCAGGACGCAGGGGTACACCGGGGAGCTGTTTTTT. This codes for CASRTQGYTGELFF.